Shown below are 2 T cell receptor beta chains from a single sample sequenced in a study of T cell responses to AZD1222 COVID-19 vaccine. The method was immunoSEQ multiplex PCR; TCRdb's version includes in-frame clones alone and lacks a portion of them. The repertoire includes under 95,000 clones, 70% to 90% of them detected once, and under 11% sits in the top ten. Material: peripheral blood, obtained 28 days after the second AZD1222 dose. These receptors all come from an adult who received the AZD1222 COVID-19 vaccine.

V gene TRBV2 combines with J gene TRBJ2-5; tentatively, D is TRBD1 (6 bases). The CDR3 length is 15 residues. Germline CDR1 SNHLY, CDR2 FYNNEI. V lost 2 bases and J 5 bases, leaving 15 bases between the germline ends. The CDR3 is CASSEIRGGSETQYF. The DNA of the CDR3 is TGTGCCAGCAGTGAAATTCGTGGGGGCAGCGAGACCCAGTACTTC.

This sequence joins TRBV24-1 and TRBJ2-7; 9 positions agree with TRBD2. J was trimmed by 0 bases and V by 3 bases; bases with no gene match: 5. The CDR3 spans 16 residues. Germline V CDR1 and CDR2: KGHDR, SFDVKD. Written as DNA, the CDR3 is TGTGCCACCAGTGATCCTCGAGCGGGGGGCTCCTACGAGCAGTACTTC. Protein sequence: CATSDPRAGGSYEQYF.